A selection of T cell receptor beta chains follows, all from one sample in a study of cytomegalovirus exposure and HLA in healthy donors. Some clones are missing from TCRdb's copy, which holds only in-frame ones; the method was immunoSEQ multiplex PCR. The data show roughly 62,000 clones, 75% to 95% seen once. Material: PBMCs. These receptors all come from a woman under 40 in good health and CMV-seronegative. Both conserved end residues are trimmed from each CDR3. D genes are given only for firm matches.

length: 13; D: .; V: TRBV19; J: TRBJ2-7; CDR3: ASSMSAGSSYEQY
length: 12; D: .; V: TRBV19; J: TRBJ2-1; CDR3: ASRPEVTYNEQF
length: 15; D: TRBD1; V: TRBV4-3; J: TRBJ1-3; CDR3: ASSQEGTGFSGNTIY
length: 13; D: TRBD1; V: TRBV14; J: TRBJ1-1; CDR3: ASSQDPGTGEGAF
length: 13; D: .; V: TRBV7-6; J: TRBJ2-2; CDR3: ASSLGQVSTGELF
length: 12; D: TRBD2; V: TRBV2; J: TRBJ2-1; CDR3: ASGTSDRYNEQF
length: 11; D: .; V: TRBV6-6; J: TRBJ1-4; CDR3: ASSYQVNEKLF
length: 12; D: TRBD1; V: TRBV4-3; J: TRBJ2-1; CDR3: ASSQVQGVHEQF
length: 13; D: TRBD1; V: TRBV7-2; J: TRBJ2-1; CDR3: ASSLAQGAYNEQF
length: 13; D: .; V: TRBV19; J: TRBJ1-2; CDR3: ASSLGQLQSYGYT
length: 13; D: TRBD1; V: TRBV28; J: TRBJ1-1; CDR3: ASRGNGQGNTEAF
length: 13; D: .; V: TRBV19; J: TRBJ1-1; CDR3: ASSISRQMNTEAF
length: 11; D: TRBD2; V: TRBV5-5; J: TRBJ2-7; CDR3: ASSLAGRVEQY
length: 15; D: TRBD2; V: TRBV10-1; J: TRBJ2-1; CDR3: ARARRNSGRSYNEQF
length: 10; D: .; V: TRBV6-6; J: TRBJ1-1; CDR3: ASSQATDEAF
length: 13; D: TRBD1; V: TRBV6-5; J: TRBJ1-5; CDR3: ASSRQGYSNQPQH
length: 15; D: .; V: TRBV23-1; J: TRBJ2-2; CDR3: ASSQSIGTKFPGELF
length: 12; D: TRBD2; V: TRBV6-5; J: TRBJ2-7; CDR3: ASSIREGPYEQY
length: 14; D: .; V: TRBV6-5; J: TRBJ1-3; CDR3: ASSYSAKVSGNTIY
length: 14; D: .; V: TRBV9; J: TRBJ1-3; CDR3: ASSVGGTNSGNTIY
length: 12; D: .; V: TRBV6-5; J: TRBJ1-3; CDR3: ASSPTGRGNTIY
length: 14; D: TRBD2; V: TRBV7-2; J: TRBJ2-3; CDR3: ASSLVEAGGSHTQY
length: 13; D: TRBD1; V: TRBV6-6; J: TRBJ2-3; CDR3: ASTLRTGGTDTQY
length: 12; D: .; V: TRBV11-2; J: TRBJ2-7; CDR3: ASTLKGHVYEQY
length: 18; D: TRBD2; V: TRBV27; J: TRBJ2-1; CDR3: ASSLSPPATGASGNNEQF